This T cell receptor (beta chain) was recovered during a study of identical twins. Broader study findings: Where out-of-frame alpha sequences were twin-shared, they showed excess low generation probability. Out-of-frame beta chain sequences displayed weaker excess sharing between twins. In zero-insertion analyses, partial confounding could arise from invariant MAIT and iNKT cells. Twin sharing of out-of-frame TCR alpha was underestimated by models in monozygotic pairs.

CDR3 size: 14 residues. The germline V and J ends were trimmed by 0 bases and 6 bases, with 10 bases remaining between them. In germline, CDR1 is SGHRS, CDR2 YFSETQ. This clonotype was seen at least ten times. Its antigen remains unknown. Using its own MiXCR run on the 5' RACE reads, TCRdb lists one record per CDR3 protein. In the table there are 1.5 million to 2 million distinct CDR3 sequences, about 30% of which are singletons. The sequence was obtained from a newborn girl in good health. The sequencing sample was made of cord blood. The rearrangement joins TRBV5-1 to TRBJ2-1; D is perhaps TRBD1 (6 bases). This CDR3 reads CASSLATGGNEQFF. CDR3 DNA sequence: TGCGCCAGCAGCTTGGCGACAGGAGGCAATGAGCAGTTCTTC.